One and the same sample provided the 11 T cell receptor beta chains below, sequenced in a study of blood T cell repertoires in COVID-19. The protocol was immunoSEQ multiplex PCR, while the TCRdb copy is restricted to in-frame clones and leaves out a portion. The top ten hold roughly 9% of the sample, which has fewer than 200,000 clones, around four fifths seen once. Sequenced material: peripheral blood. All receptors come from a woman aged 80 or older with active or convalescent COVID-19.

The chain joins TRBV6-5 to TRBJ1-4; the D gene is possibly TRBD1 (6 bases). Between the trimmed V and J ends, which lost 6 bases and 0 bases, there was a span of 11 bases. In germline, CDR1 is MNHEY, CDR2 SVGAGI. The CDR3 loop spans 15 amino acids. The CDR3 region is CASSLNRATNEKLFF. The DNA for the CDR3 is TGTGCCAGCAGCCTCAACAGGGCAACTAATGAAAAACTGTTTTTT.

This clone was seen a few times. This chain connects TRBV7-3 to TRBJ2-1, with 7 bases matching TRBD1. The CDR3 consists of 13 residues. Germline CDR1 SGHTA, CDR2 FQGTGA. Trimming cost V 3 bases and J 7 bases; bases outside gene matches: 3. In nucleotides, the CDR3 is TGTGCCAGCAGCTTCTTACAGGGGAATGAGCAGTTCTTC. Protein product: CASSFLQGNEQFF.

This clone was detected ten times or more. The J gene is TRBJ2-1, the V gene TRBV5-5; TRBD2 aligns across 10 bases. CDR3 size: 14 residues. Germline V gene lookup returns CDR1 SGHKS and CDR2 YYEKEE (reference sequence). Trimming at V came to 8 bases and at J to 6 bases, leaving 8 bases not matched to a gene. The CDR3 coding sequence is TGTGCCAGTCTGAGCGGGGGGGCGCCCAATGAGCAGTTCTTC. This codes for CASLSGGAPNEQFF.

The chain has TRBV15 and TRBJ1-5; TRBD1 matches 12 bases. With 0 bases clipped from V and 7 bases from J, the junction kept 7 bases outside the gene matches. Germline assignment: CDR1 LNHNV and CDR2 YYDKDF (reference sequence). The CDR3 is made up of 17 amino acids. CDR3 sequence (DNA): TGTGCCACCAGCAGAGATAGGGGACAGGGGGCTCAGCAGCCCCAGCATTTT. Its translation: CATSRDRGQGAQQPQHF.

V usage is TRBV10-1 and J usage is TRBJ2-3; D possibly corresponds to TRBD2 (5 bases). The length of the CDR3 is 12 residues. V was shortened by 4 bases and J by 11 bases, with 13 bases between the two germline ends. Germline CDR1 and CDR2: WNHNN and SYGVQD (reference sequence). The CDR3 DNA sequence: TGCGCCAGCAGTGTCGGAATCGAGGGGCAGTATTTT. Its protein is CASSVGIEGQYF.

The chain joins TRBV27 to TRBJ1-5; weak D call: TRBD1 (5 bases). This CDR3 has 15 amino acids. Germline V CDR1 and CDR2: MNHEY, SMNVEV (reference sequence). V was shortened by 8 bases and J by 0 bases, with 14 bases between the two germline ends. The CDR3 nucleotides are TGTGCCAGCGGACCCGGGGGGTATAGCAATCAGCCCCAGCATTTT. Encoded protein: CASGPGGYSNQPQHF.

This clone was recorded a few times. The chain joins TRBV6-6 to TRBJ1-2; TRBD1 agrees at 8 bases. The CDR3 is made up of 13 amino acids. V was clipped by 7 bases and J by 7 bases; unmatched bases: 8. Germline V CDR1 and CDR2: MNHNY, SVGAGI (reference sequence). CDR3 sequence: CASITGQGGGYTF. The CDR3 region has the DNA TGTGCCAGCATCACAGGACAGGGTGGTGGCTACACCTTC.

The chain uses TRBV18 and TRBJ1-4; a possible D gene is TRBD1 (6 bases). Per germline, CDR1 KGHSH and CDR2 LQKENI. The V end was cut by 4 bases, the J end by 8 bases, with 17 bases between. The CDR3 covers 15 residues. CDR3 nucleotides: TGTGCCAGCTCACACGCAGGGGCGCATGAGGAAAAACTGTTTTTT. As protein: CASSHAGAHEEKLFF. The full variable domain, with the rest looked up from reference TRBV18 and TRBJ1-4, is NAGVMQNPRHLVRRRGQEARLRCSPMKGHSHVYWYRQLPEEGLKFMVYLQKENIIDESGMPKERFSAEFPKEGPSILRIQQVVRGDSAAYFCASSHAGAHEEKLFFGSGTQLSVL.

This rearrangement joins TRBV5-1 to TRBJ1-6, with D possibly matching TRBD1 (5 bases). Between the trimmed V and J ends, which lost 7 bases and 9 bases, there was a span of 11 bases. This CDR3 contains 12 residues. The germline V gene has CDR1 SGHRS and CDR2 YFSETQ. The CDR3 region is CASRRGISPLHF. CDR3 DNA sequence: TGCGCCAGCCGAAGGGGTATTTCACCCCTCCACTTT. The entire variable domain, with the rest obtained from reference TRBV5-1 and TRBJ1-6, is as follows: KAGVTQTPRYLIKTRGQQVTLSCSPISGHRSVSWYQQTPGQGLQFLFEYFSETQRNKGNFPGRFSGRQFSNSRSEMNVSTLELGDSALYLCASRRGISPLHFGNGTRLTVT.

The V gene is TRBV5-1, the J gene TRBJ2-7, with D unresolved. CDR3 length: 13 residues. Germline V CDR1 and CDR2: SGHRS, YFSETQ. Trimming removed 0 bases from V and 5 bases from J, with 9 bases in between. DNA for the CDR3: TGCGCCAGCAGCTTGGGGCAGGCCGACGAGCAGTACTTC. Protein sequence: CASSLGQADEQYF.

The sample holds a few counts of this clone. This chain joins TRBV2 and TRBJ1-4; 7 bases are shared with TRBD1. Trimming cost V 5 bases and J 0 bases; bases outside gene matches: 6. The length of the CDR3 is 16 residues. Germline V gene sequence: CDR1 SNHLY, CDR2 FYNNEI. The CDR3 here is CASSLDRTATNEKLFF. The DNA of the CDR3 is TGTGCCAGCAGTTTGGACAGGACTGCAACTAATGAAAAACTGTTTTTT.